One sample yielded the 31 T cell receptor beta chains listed below, sequenced in a study of cytomegalovirus exposure and HLA in healthy donors. PCR used 60 Vbeta primers and 13 Jbeta primers. Some clones are missing from TCRdb's copy, which holds only in-frame ones; the method was immunoSEQ multiplex PCR. This sample has 150,000 to 200,000 clones, with under 80% found just once. The sample comprised PBMCs. Receptor source: a woman between 25 and 40 years old in good health and CMV-seropositive.

The chain is built from TRBV5-6 and TRBJ2-5, with D perhaps matching TRBD2 (5 bases). Germline lookup yields CDR1 SGHDT and CDR2 YYEEEE. This CDR3 has 15 residues. Trimming cost V 2 bases and J 5 bases, with 16 bases left between them. The DNA of the CDR3 is TGTGCCAGCAGCTTACCGGACTGGTACGGGGAGACCCAGTACTTC. Its translation is CASSLPDWYGETQYF.

The chain is built from TRBV5-4 and TRBJ2-6; D possibly corresponds to TRBD1 (6 bases). V was cut by 4 bases and J by 2 bases, with 13 bases left in between. From germline, CDR1 is SGHNT and CDR2 YYREEE (reference sequence). This CDR3 spans 16 amino acids. The CDR3 here is CASSITQGTGANVLTF. The CDR3 nucleotides are TGTGCCAGCAGCATTACACAGGGAACTGGGGCCAACGTCCTGACTTTC.

This chain uses TRBV10-2 with TRBJ2-2; TRBD1 matches at 7 bases. This CDR3 is 15 amino acids long. J lost 0 bases, V lost 6 bases, and 4 bases had no gene match. Looked up from germline, CDR1 is WSHSY and CDR2 is SAAADI. The CDR3 loop is CASRQGVANTGELFF. The DNA of the CDR3 is TGCGCCAGCAGGCAGGGGGTCGCGAACACCGGGGAGCTGTTTTTT.

The V call is TRBV7-9, the J call TRBJ2-5; weak D call: TRBD2 (6 bases). The J call may be wrong; the DNA end is better matched by TRBJ2-7. CDR1 SEHNR and CDR2 FQNEAQ come from the germline V gene (reference sequence). There are 14 residues in the CDR3. Written as DNA, the CDR3 is TGTGCCAGCAGCCCCGTTCTGGGAGGCTACGAGCAGTACTTC. It codes for CASSPVLGGYEQYF.

The chain recombines TRBV18 with TRBJ1-2; D is uncertain. The CDR3 runs 15 residues. Looked up from germline, CDR1 is KGHSH and CDR2 is LQKENI. The V end lost 0 bases, the J end lost 3 bases, and 11 bases lay between the germline ends. This chain's CDR3 is CASSPPTRSDYGYTF. The CDR3 DNA sequence: TGTGCCAGCTCACCACCGACGAGGTCCGACTATGGCTACACCTTC.

The rearrangement uses TRBV2 and TRBJ1-1; tentative D call: TRBD1 (6 bases). From germline, CDR1 is SNHLY and CDR2 FYNNEI. There are 15 residues in the CDR3. The V end was cut by 3 bases, the J end by 1 base, with 12 bases between. The CDR3: CASSDWGRGNTEAFF. The CDR3 coding sequence is TGTGCCAGCAGTGATTGGGGGCGAGGGAACACTGAAGCTTTCTTT.

V usage is TRBV5-6 and J usage is TRBJ2-3; no clear D. V was cut by 5 bases and J by 2 bases, with 9 bases left in between. Germline values: CDR1 SGHDT, CDR2 YYEEEE. CDR3 length: 13 amino acids. The CDR3 is CASRELFTDTQYF. For the CDR3, the DNA is TGTGCCAGCAGGGAGCTTTTCACAGATACGCAGTATTTT. Full variable domain (outside the CDR3, taken from reference TRBV5-6 and TRBJ2-3): DAGVTQSPTHLIKTRGQQVTLRCSPKSGHDTVSWYQQALGQGPQFIFQYYEEEERQRGNFPDRFSGHQFPNYSSELNVNALLLGDSALYLCASRELFTDTQYFGPGTRLTVL.

The genes are TRBV6-5 and TRBJ1-2; TRBD1 agrees at 10 bases. CDR1 is MNHEY, CDR2 SVGAGI, per germline. V was pared by 2 bases and J by 7 bases, with 4 bases of the junction left unmatched. CDR3 length: 14 residues. CDR3: CASSYDGTGVGYTF. The CDR3 nucleotides are TGTGCCAGCAGTTACGACGGGACAGGGGTTGGCTACACCTTC.

The chain joins TRBV9 to TRBJ1-2; D is possibly TRBD1 (6 bases). Trimming cost V 0 bases and J 6 bases, with 18 bases left between them. From germline, CDR1 is SGDLS and CDR2 YYNGEE. The CDR3 extends over 16 amino acids. The DNA for the CDR3 is TGTGCCAGCAGCGTAGAAGGGGCAGGGGTGACGGATGGCTACACCTTC. Translated: CASSVEGAGVTDGYTF.

The chain has TRBV27 and TRBJ1-6; TRBD1 matches 7 bases. This CDR3 has 14 amino acids. Germline V gene data show CDR1 as MNHEY and CDR2 as SMNVEV (reference sequence). V lost 5 bases and J lost 7; bases outside the gene matches: 5. DNA of the CDR3: TGTGCCAGCAGTCGGCCAGGGGGAAATTCACCCCTCCACTTT. Translating it yields CASSRPGGNSPLHF.

Here the CDR3 DNA reads TGTGCCAGTAGTATAGAAGGGGACAGTTACAATGAGCAGTTCTTC. This encodes CASSIEGDSYNEQFF. The chain links TRBV19 to TRBJ2-1; 7 bases map to TRBD1. The germline V gene has CDR1 LNHDA and CDR2 SQIVND (reference sequence). With V trimmed by 0 bases and J by 4 bases, 3 bases remained unmatched. The CDR3 is 15 residues long.

This clone was seen more than once but under ten times. V is TRBV5-1 and J is TRBJ2-1; 11 bases line up with TRBD2. CDR1 is SGHRS and CDR2 is YFSETQ in the germline V gene. The V segment lost 2 bases and the J segment 3 bases; nucleotides outside the gene matches: 4. This CDR3 has 16 amino acids. Here the CDR3 DNA reads TGCGCCAGCAGCTTATTAGCGGGGGGGCGCTACAATGAGCAGTTCTTC. This encodes CASSLLAGGRYNEQFF.

The chain links TRBV13 to TRBJ1-2; D not certain. The germline V and J ends were trimmed by 3 bases and 0 bases, with 17 bases remaining between them. Germline CDR1 PRHDT, CDR2 FYEKMQ (reference sequence). The CDR3 loop spans 17 amino acids. DNA of the CDR3: TGTGCCAGCAGCTTTTGGAGTTCTACACTCGCTAACTATGGCTACACCTTC. This gives the protein CASSFWSSTLANYGYTF.

V gene TRBV18 combines with J gene TRBJ2-7; a weak D match, TRBD2 (5 bases). V was trimmed by 1 base and J by 1 base, leaving 14 bases between them. Germline CDR1 reads KGHSH; CDR2 reads LQKENI. This CDR3 contains 16 residues. The chain's CDR3 is CASSPLPGLSSYEQYF. DNA for the CDR3: TGTGCCAGCTCACCACTCCCGGGGTTGAGTTCCTACGAGCAGTACTTC.

V gene TRBV9 combines with J gene TRBJ1-2; D is possibly TRBD1 (5 bases). Germline-derived CDR1 and CDR2 are SGDLS and YYNGEE. CDR3 length equals 12 residues. The ends were cut back, 6 bases at V and 4 bases at J, with 10 bases in the middle. The CDR3 DNA is TGTGCCAGCACCGGAGACAGCTATGGCTACACCTTC. Residues: CASTGDSYGYTF.

The genes are TRBV29-1 and TRBJ2-5; TRBD2 is a possible D gene (5 bases). This CDR3 contains 15 residues. The V end was cut by 0 bases, the J end by 5 bases, with 16 bases between. Germline values: CDR1 SQVTM, CDR2 ANQGSEA. CDR3 in DNA: TGCAGCGTTGAAGATCTAGGAGGTCGATTGGAGACCCAGTACTTC. Residues: CSVEDLGGRLETQYF.

The V and J genes are TRBV5-6 and TRBJ1-4; D might be TRBD1 (5 bases). V gave up 2 bases and J gave up 8 bases, with 16 bases separating them. The CDR3 length is 15 residues. Germline V CDR1 and CDR2: SGHDT, YYEEEE. Written as DNA, the CDR3 is TGTGCCAGCAGCTTCACAGGCCGCAGTCGGGAAAAACTGTTTTTT. It translates to CASSFTGRSREKLFF.

This sequence joins TRBV27 and TRBJ2-5; tentatively, D is TRBD1 (5 bases). The CDR3 runs to 14 residues. Trimming stripped 8 bases from V and 0 bases from J, with 13 bases between. CDR1 MNHEY and CDR2 SMNVEV come from the germline V gene (reference sequence). The CDR3 sequence: CASALQDNQETQYF. The CDR3 bases are TGTGCCAGCGCCCTACAGGACAACCAAGAGACCCAGTACTTC.

The chain recombines TRBV4-1 with TRBJ1-4; D is possibly TRBD1 (6 bases). Trimming left V 2 bases short and J 6 bases short, with 19 bases between. From germline, CDR1 is MGHRA and CDR2 YSYEKL. The CDR3 runs 17 residues. This CDR3 reads CASSQRVLRGFDEKLFF. The CDR3 bases are TGCGCCAGCAGCCAACGGGTCCTTAGGGGGTTTGATGAAAAACTGTTTTTT.

This clone has a single count. The gene calls are TRBV7-2 and TRBJ1-3; D is ambiguous. Trimming took off 5 bases at V and 3 bases at J, with 11 bases between the two ends. The CDR3 is 14 amino acids. Germline CDR1 reads SGHTA; CDR2 reads FQGNSA. In DNA, the CDR3 is TGTGCCAGCAGCCCCCGCTCTAATGGAAACACCATATATTTT. Encoded protein: CASSPRSNGNTIYF.

This clone was counted once. The rearrangement uses TRBV4-3 and TRBJ1-2; D unclear. Trimming shortened V by 0 bases and J by 10 bases, and 9 bases separated the two germline ends. The CDR3 extends over 12 amino acids. Per germline, CDR1 LGHNA and CDR2 YSLEER. CDR3 bases: TGCGCCAGCAGCCAAGATCGAGGGTTCTACACCTTC. Translated, it gives CASSQDRGFYTF.

The chain combines TRBV12-5 with TRBJ2-3; TRBD2 matches at 7 bases. The CDR3 covers 17 residues. Germline-derived CDR1 and CDR2 are LGHNT and FRNRAP. Unmatched junction bases numbered 9, after V lost 2 bases and J lost 1 base. The CDR3 DNA sequence: TGTGCTAGTGGTTTGCCCCTCCGGGCGGGGGGCACAGATACGCAGTATTTT. Its protein is CASGLPLRAGGTDTQYF.

This clone was recorded a few times. J is TRBJ1-5 and V is TRBV5-1, with 11 positions matching TRBD1. The J segment lost 6 bases and the V segment lost 4 bases, leaving 3 bases of the junction unmatched. The CDR3 is 14 residues long. Germline V gene sequence: CDR1 SGHRS, CDR2 YFSETQ. The CDR3 loop is CASSEGTGGQPQHF. CDR3 in DNA: TGCGCCAGCAGCGAGGGGACAGGGGGTCAGCCCCAGCATTTT.

This clone has only one observation. The V and J genes are TRBV4-3 and TRBJ2-5; a weak D match, TRBD1 (5 bases). Germline CDR1 reads LGHNA; CDR2 reads YSLEER. The CDR3 length is 14 residues. The V end was cut by 6 bases, the J end by 5 bases, with 16 bases between. The CDR3 sequence is CASSRSDSWETQYF. CDR3 nucleotides: TGCGCCAGCAGTCGATCAGACAGTTGGGAGACCCAGTACTTC.

This clone was seen only a few times. The rearrangement links TRBV10-1 to TRBJ2-2; D is uncertain. Trimming shortened V by 4 bases and J by 0 bases, and 6 bases separated the two germline ends. The CDR3 is 14 residues long. In germline, CDR1 is WNHNN, CDR2 SYGVQD (reference sequence). The CDR3 spells CASSVRTNTGELFF. The CDR3 DNA reads as TGCGCCAGCAGTGTTAGAACGAACACCGGGGAGCTGTTTTTT.

For the CDR3, the DNA is TGCGCCAGCAGCTTCCTAGGCACAGATACGCAGTATTTT. Protein: CASSFLGTDTQYF. The gene calls are TRBV5-1 and TRBJ2-3; no clear D. The CDR3 is 13 residues long. The germline V and J ends were trimmed by 2 bases and 1 base, with 5 bases remaining between them. The V gene's germline CDR1 is SGHRS and CDR2 YFSETQ.

The chain recombines TRBV11-1 with TRBJ1-6; D gene uncertain. The CDR3 length is 14 residues. Germline-derived CDR1 and CDR2 are SGHAT and FQDESV (reference sequence). The germline V and J ends were trimmed by 3 bases and 5 bases, with 8 bases remaining between them. Here the CDR3 DNA reads TGTGCCAGCAGCTTGTACGGAGATAATTCACCCCTCCACTTT. This sequence encodes CASSLYGDNSPLHF.

CDR3 region: CASSKRDTTYEQYF. CDR3 sequence (DNA): TGTGCCAGCAGCAAGCGGGACACTACCTACGAGCAGTACTTC. The V and J genes are TRBV9 and TRBJ2-7, with D tentatively TRBD2 (7 bases). Per the germline V gene, CDR1 is SGDLS and CDR2 is YYNGEE. Trimming pared 4 bases from V and 2 bases from J, leaving 13 bases between. The CDR3 runs to 14 residues.

The V and J genes are TRBV4-3 and TRBJ1-2, with TRBD1 matching 11 bases. This CDR3 is built from 16 residues. The V segment lost 0 bases and the J segment 4 bases; nucleotides outside the gene matches: 4. In germline, CDR1 is LGHNA, CDR2 YSLEER. The CDR3 DNA follows: TGCGCCAGCAGCCAAGATGGACAGGGGGCTCTCTATGGCTACACCTTC. Translating gives CASSQDGQGALYGYTF.

The genes are TRBV9 and TRBJ1-2; TRBD1 agrees at 11 bases. The CDR3 spans 14 residues. In germline, CDR1 is SGDLS, CDR2 YYNGEE. Trimming at V came to 3 bases and at J to 5 bases, leaving 3 bases not matched to a gene. CDR3 amino acids: CASSGRDRGYGYTF. As DNA, the CDR3 is TGTGCCAGCAGCGGCCGGGACAGGGGGTATGGCTACACCTTC.

The count of this clone is one. The genes are TRBV15 and TRBJ1-2, with 7 bases lining up with TRBD1. Unmatched junction bases numbered 5, after V lost 0 bases and J lost 4 bases. The CDR3 extends over 15 amino acids. Germline values: CDR1 LNHNV, CDR2 YYDKDF (reference sequence). CDR3 sequence: CATSRDGGGGYGYTF. The DNA for the CDR3 is TGTGCCACCAGCAGAGATGGAGGGGGCGGCTATGGCTACACCTTC.